Shown below are 16 T cell receptor beta chains from a single sample sequenced in a study of T-cell reconstitution after alpha-beta-depleted transplantation in children. Molecular barcoding with unique molecular identifiers was used for the TCRbeta library. TCRdb itself ran the PCR reads through MiXCR, one entry per CDR3 protein. The data contain more than 450,000 distinct CDR3 sequences, approximately 20% of them seen just once; the ten biggest clones take up roughly 3.3%. The specimen comprised PBMCs from the stem cell graft donor, sampled from the stem cell graft. The receptors stem from a human donor who donated a stem cell graft to a child with acute lymphoblastic leukemia.

The chain employs TRBV25-1 and TRBJ2-5; D ambiguous. The CDR3 covers 15 residues. Trimming took 7 bases from V and 0 from J, leaving 15 bases between them. Germline V CDR1 and CDR2: MGHDK, SYGVNS. In nucleotides, the CDR3 is TGTGCCAGCACACCAATCCCGGGTGACCAAGAGACCCAGTACTTC. As protein: CASTPIPGDQETQYF.

The chain joins TRBV12-3 or TRBV12-4 to TRBJ1-5, with D tentatively TRBD1 (6 bases). This CDR3 region has 14 residues. Trimming removed 4 bases from V and 6 bases from J, with 13 bases in between. CDR3 in DNA: TGTGCCAGCAGTTCGCACCGAGGGGGTCAGCCCCAGCATTTT. Translating it yields CASSSHRGGQPQHF.

The chain's CDR3 is CSARDGTENQPQHF. The DNA of the CDR3 is TGCAGTGCTAGAGACGGGACAGAGAATCAGCCCCAGCATTTT. This rearrangement joins TRBV20-1 to TRBJ1-5, with 7 nucleotides matching TRBD1. Germline lookup yields CDR1 DFQATT and CDR2 SNEGSKA (reference sequence). The CDR3 contains 14 residues. V lost 0 bases, J lost 4 bases, and 3 bases stayed unmatched.

This clonotype was seen a handful of times. This chain uses TRBV11-2 with TRBJ1-1; the D is unclear. Germline-derived CDR1 and CDR2 are SGHAT and FQNNGV. The V gene lost 1 base and the J gene lost 1 base, with 7 bases spanning the gap. The CDR3 length is 14 residues. The DNA for the CDR3 is TGTGCCAGCAGCTTAGTCACACGGAACACTGAAGCTTTCTTT. This translates into CASSLVTRNTEAFF. Drawing the rest from reference TRBV11-2 and TRBJ1-1, the complete variable domain is EAGVAQSPRYKIIEKRQSVAFWCNPISGHATLYWYQQILGQGPKLLIQFQNNGVVDDSQLPKDRFSAERLKGVDSTLKIQPAKLEDSAVYLCASSLVTRNTEAFFGQGTRLTVV.

Only a few counts were recorded for this clonotype. V and J are TRBV27 and TRBJ2-5; no clear D gene. The CDR3 runs 13 residues. V shed 1 base and J shed 7 bases, with 10 bases lying between them. Germline CDR1 reads MNHEY; CDR2 reads SMNVEV (reference sequence). The CDR3 DNA reads as TGTGCCAGCAGTTTATACAAGGCTTCGACCCAGTACTTC. Protein product: CASSLYKASTQYF.

The V call is TRBV5-1, the J call TRBJ1-1; D ambiguous. The CDR3 is made up of 15 amino acids. Germline V lookup: CDR1 SGHRS, CDR2 YFSETQ. V was shortened by 0 bases and J by 1 base, with 10 bases between the two germline ends. CDR3 region: CASSLAVGGNTEAFF. The CDR3 nucleotides are TGCGCCAGCAGCTTGGCCGTAGGAGGGAACACTGAAGCTTTCTTT. Combining the CDR3 with reference TRBV5-1 and TRBJ1-1 gives the whole variable domain KAGVTQTPRYLIKTRGQQVTLSCSPISGHRSVSWYQQTPGQGLQFLFEYFSETQRNKGNFPGRFSGRQFSNSRSEMNVSTLELGDSALYLCASSLAVGGNTEAFFGQGTRLTVV.

The rearrangement joins TRBV29-1 to TRBJ2-3; 7 bases map to TRBD2. This CDR3 comprises 16 residues. V gave up 4 bases and J gave up 0 bases; unmatched junction bases: 10. Per germline, CDR1 SQVTM and CDR2 ANQGSEA. The chain's CDR3 is CSVAPAASGSTDTQYF. For the CDR3, the DNA is TGCAGCGTTGCTCCCGCGGCTAGCGGAAGCACAGATACGCAGTATTTT.

This chain links TRBV18 with TRBJ1-6, with TRBD1 matching over 7 bases. Germline V lookup: CDR1 KGHSH, CDR2 LQKENI. With 4 bases clipped from V and 10 bases from J, the junction kept 13 bases outside the gene matches. The CDR3 extends over 16 amino acids. In DNA, the CDR3 is TGTGCCAGCTCACTGCGGGTGACAGGGAGGTACTCACCCCTCCACTTT. It is translated as CASSLRVTGRYSPLHF. The whole variable domain, remainder taken from reference TRBV18 and TRBJ1-6, is NAGVMQNPRHLVRRRGQEARLRCSPMKGHSHVYWYRQLPEEGLKFMVYLQKENIIDESGMPKERFSAEFPKEGPSILRIQQVVRGDSAAYFCASSLRVTGRYSPLHFGNGTRLTVT.

The chain links TRBV29-1 to TRBJ1-5; no reliable D call. The V gene's germline CDR1 is SQVTM and CDR2 ANQGSEA. V dropped 7 bases and J dropped 5 bases, with 21 bases sitting between them. CDR3 length: 15 amino acids. CDR3 DNA sequence: TGCAGCGCCGCCCTCCGGGGAGGGCCGGATCAGCCCCAGCATTTT. Its protein is CSAALRGGPDQPQHF.

V and J are TRBV2 and TRBJ2-3; TRBD1 agrees at 8 bases. This CDR3 has 15 residues. Germline assignment: CDR1 SNHLY and CDR2 FYNNEI. Trimming removed 6 bases from V and 3 bases from J; junction bases left unmatched: 8. The CDR3 region is CASRRQGTWTDTQYF. The CDR3 DNA is TGTGCCAGCAGGCGACAGGGGACATGGACAGATACGCAGTATTTT.

Only a few counts were recorded for this clonotype. This rearrangement joins TRBV5-1 to TRBJ2-3; D remains unclear. With 1 base removed from V and 2 bases from J, the gap between germline ends came to 20 bases. CDR3 length: 18 residues. Germline V gene lookup returns CDR1 SGHRS and CDR2 YFSETQ. Written as DNA, the CDR3 is TGCGCCAGCAGCTTGAGTATCCCGGGCTTGGCGGTCACAGATACGCAGTATTTT. It yields the protein CASSLSIPGLAVTDTQYF.

This clonotype was observed a handful of times. This chain joins TRBV7-9 and TRBJ2-1; no firm D call. This CDR3 has 13 residues. Trimming removed 1 base from V and 5 bases from J, with 6 bases in between. The germline gives CDR1 SEHNR, CDR2 FQNEAQ (reference sequence). The CDR3 protein is CASSLEGDNEQFF. The CDR3 coding sequence is TGTGCCAGCAGCTTAGAGGGTGACAATGAGCAGTTCTTC.

This sequence joins TRBV12-3 or TRBV12-4 and TRBJ1-5, with D possibly TRBD1 on 6 matching bases. Trimming pared 6 bases from V and 7 bases from J, leaving 7 bases between. The length of the CDR3 is 11 residues. The CDR3 sequence is CASSGQQPQHF. CDR3 DNA sequence: TGTGCCAGCAGCGGACAGCAGCCCCAGCATTTT.

The sample holds a few counts of this clonotype. The gene calls are TRBV9 and TRBJ2-3; D is ambiguous. V was clipped by 0 bases and J by 7 bases, with 9 bases between them. The CDR3 has 13 amino acids. CDR1 and CDR2 (germline): SGDLS, YYNGEE. In DNA form, the CDR3 reads TGTGCCAGCAGCGTAGATGGGCCCCATACGCAGTATTTT. Translated: CASSVDGPHTQYF.

The chain links TRBV20-1 to TRBJ2-1; tentative D call: TRBD1 (5 bases). Germline loops: CDR1 DFQATT, CDR2 SNEGSKA (reference sequence). Trimming removed 0 bases from V and 12 bases from J, with 9 bases in between. The CDR3 spans 11 residues. The CDR3 spells CSARDVQGQFF. DNA of the CDR3: TGCAGTGCTAGAGATGTTCAGGGGCAGTTCTTC.

The table lists this clonotype with many counts. The V and J genes are TRBV25-1 and TRBJ1-5; D is perhaps TRBD1 (6 bases). CDR1 is MGHDK, CDR2 SYGVNS, per germline. There are 14 residues in the CDR3. V was pared by 5 bases and J by 4 bases, with 12 bases between. CDR3 region: CASSTGTPNQPQHF. In nucleotides, the CDR3 is TGTGCCAGCAGTACCGGGACACCAAATCAGCCCCAGCATTTT. Using reference TRBV25-1 and TRBJ1-5 for the parts outside the CDR3, the full variable domain is EADIYQTPRYLVIGTGKKITLECSQTMGHDKMYWYQQDPGMELHLIHYSYGVNSTEKGDLSSESTVSRIRTEHFPLTLESARPSHTSQYLCASSTGTPNQPQHFGDGTRLSIL.